Presented here are 11 T cell receptor beta chains from one specimen sequenced in a study of OX40 agonist ivuxolimab in advanced cancers. Sequencing used immunoSEQ multiplex PCR; TCRdb keeps in-frame clones, though not all of them. The table lists tens of thousands of clones, just over 90% of them singletons. The material was CD4+ or CD8+ T cells sorted from blood, obtained in a trial of the OX40 agonist ivuxolimab. These receptors originate from an adult with an advanced solid tumor such as melanoma, head and neck, liver or kidney cancer.

The chain employs TRBV15 and TRBJ1-1; D is undetermined. The CDR3 loop spans 15 amino acids. Trimming took off 5 bases at V and 2 bases at J, with 15 bases between the two ends. Germline values: CDR1 LNHNV, CDR2 YYDKDF (reference sequence). Here the CDR3 reads CATSERIPLNTEAFF. CDR3 coding DNA: TGTGCCACCAGCGAAAGAATCCCCCTCAACACTGAAGCTTTCTTT.

V and J are TRBV5-4 and TRBJ1-2; no reliable D call. The CDR3 length is 13 residues. Germline CDR1 is SGHNT and CDR2 is YYREEE (reference sequence). V gave up 2 bases and J gave up 1 base, with 6 bases separating them. As DNA, the CDR3 is TGTGCCAGCAGCTTTGGCAGTAACTATGGCTACACCTTC. As protein: CASSFGSNYGYTF.

The rearrangement links TRBV7-9 to TRBJ1-1; D is possibly TRBD1 (5 bases). Trimming removed 1 base at V and 11 bases at J, with 11 bases between. The CDR3 runs to 12 residues. The germline gives CDR1 SEHNR, CDR2 FQNEAQ (reference sequence). This chain's CDR3 is CASSLGPGTAFF. The CDR3 DNA is TGTGCCAGCAGCTTAGGGCCGGGGACGGCTTTCTTT.

The chain links TRBV2 to TRBJ2-1; TRBD2 matches 10 bases. V was clipped by 3 bases and J by 4 bases; unmatched bases: 12. Germline CDR1 and CDR2: SNHLY and FYNNEI. The CDR3 has 18 amino acids. CDR3 nucleotide sequence: TGTGCCAGCAGTGAGAGGCCCGTCTTAGCGGGAGGATACAATGAGCAGTTCTTC. Translation gives CASSERPVLAGGYNEQFF.

The CDR3 sequence is CASSTDRVNTEAFF. CDR3 nucleotides: TGTGCCAGTAGTACTGACAGGGTGAACACTGAAGCTTTCTTT. The chain combines TRBV19 with TRBJ1-1, with 7 nucleotides matching TRBD1. The V gene end was trimmed by 4 bases and the J gene end by 0 bases; junction bases not matched to a gene: 2. CDR3 length: 14 amino acids. Per the germline V gene, CDR1 is LNHDA and CDR2 is SQIVND (reference sequence).

The V gene is TRBV19, the J gene TRBJ2-6; 9 positions agree with TRBD1. CDR1 is LNHDA, CDR2 SQIVND, per germline (reference sequence). This CDR3 comprises 16 residues. J lost 1 base, V lost 10 bases, and 8 bases had no gene match. The CDR3 sequence is CATTGTGRSGANVLTF. The CDR3 DNA is TGTGCCACCACCGGGACAGGGCGGTCTGGGGCCAACGTCCTGACTTTC.

The chain employs TRBV7-8 and TRBJ1-6; D not certain. The CDR3 totals 16 residues. V was clipped by 1 base and J by 1 base, with 8 bases between them. From germline, CDR1 is SGHVS and CDR2 FQNEAQ. The CDR3 bases are TGTGCCAGCAGCTTAGGTACACAGTCCTATAATTCACCCCTCCACTTT. Amino acids: CASSLGTQSYNSPLHF.

V is TRBV7-2 and J is TRBJ1-2; 7 bases are a match to TRBD1. Germline CDR1 SGHTA, CDR2 FQGNSA. The CDR3 runs 16 residues. V was clipped by 5 bases and J by 4 bases; unmatched bases: 13. The CDR3: CASSQEGGTGSYGYTF. The DNA for the CDR3 is TGTGCCAGCAGCCAGGAAGGGGGCACAGGGTCCTATGGCTACACCTTC.

V is TRBV5-6 and J is TRBJ2-1; D is perhaps TRBD2 (6 bases). CDR1 is SGHDT and CDR2 is YYEEEE in the germline V gene. V was trimmed by 0 bases and J by 8 bases, leaving 15 bases between them. The CDR3 is 15 residues long. The CDR3 sequence is CASSLGVGLSHEQFF. CDR3 bases: TGTGCCAGCAGCTTGGGGGTGGGACTCTCCCATGAGCAGTTCTTC.

This chain uses TRBV19 with TRBJ2-7; 8 nucleotides match TRBD2. Germline CDR1 and CDR2: LNHDA and SQIVND (reference sequence). This CDR3 region has 15 residues. V was clipped by 1 base and J by 2 bases; unmatched bases: 4. The CDR3 nucleotides are TGTGCCAGTAGTATAGTAGTCGGGAGGGCCTACGAGCAGTACTTC. This sequence encodes CASSIVVGRAYEQYF.

In nucleotides, the CDR3 is TGTGCCAGCTCACCACAGGGGGTCTCGGGCAATCAGCCCCAGCATTTT. This encodes CASSPQGVSGNQPQHF. J is TRBJ1-5 and V is TRBV18; perhaps TRBD1 as D (6 bases). Trimming left V 1 base short and J 2 bases short, with 12 bases between. The CDR3 has 16 residues. CDR1 is KGHSH and CDR2 is LQKENI in the germline V gene.